This T cell receptor beta chain was obtained from a study of post-analysis software for immune sequencing data. On this clonotype: Its target is unknown.

Study observations and caveats: Relative to controls, patients with multiple sclerosis showed significantly lower normalized Chao1 diversity. The study found TRBV5-6, TRBV5-1 and TRBV20-1 among five TRBV segments more frequent in patients than controls.

Prepared TCR beta cDNA libraries contained unique molecular identifiers. Yield was about 500,000 cDNA molecules from roughly 0.93 to 9.6 million T cells. TCRdb itself ran the PCR reads through MiXCR, one entry per CDR3 protein. The sample lists approximately 260,000 distinct CDR3 sequences; less than 40% were seen once. This CDR3 has 15 residues. V shed 8 bases, J shed 1 base, and the junction held 7 bases outside the gene matches. Per germline, CDR1 SQVTM and CDR2 ANQGSEA. Sequenced material: blood. The rearrangement links TRBV29-1 to TRBJ2-1; TRBD2 matches at 11 bases. The sequence was obtained from a girl aged 10 to 17 with multiple sclerosis. CDR3 nucleotide sequence: TGCAGCATCCGACTAGCGGGATGGTCCTACAATGAGCAGTTCTTC. Protein: CSIRLAGWSYNEQFF.